This TCR beta chain was identified during a study of persistence of HIV-infected CD4 T cells. The CDR3 spans 12 residues. Germline assignment: CDR1 KGHSH and CDR2 LQKENI. J gave up 10 bases and V 3 bases, and 5 bases lay outside the gene matches. Sequencing used immunoSEQ version 4 in survey mode. Clones were sequenced by immunoSEQ multiplex PCR, and TCRdb holds only the in-frame ones, with some missing. The sample gives 15,000 to 20,000 clones, less than 65% of which show up once; more than 7% is in the top ten. Comments on this clone: Antigen unknown.

Lysates of CMV-infected fibroblasts at 10 ug/mL stimulated these cells. CD4+ T cells upregulating both CD40 ligand and CD69 were sorted as responding cells. For around 19 hours, CD8-depleted PBMCs received anti-CD28/CD49d costimulation, a CD40-blocking antibody and enfuvirtide. This receptor was obtained from an adult woman with HIV who was CMV-seropositive. The chain employs TRBV18 and TRBJ1-1; 7 bases are shared with TRBD1. The source material was CD4+ T cells sorted from PBMCs after roughly 18-hour stimulation, sampled from a patient who received antiretroviral therapy. This CDR3 is CASSPTGKGAFF. CDR3 DNA sequence: TGTGCCAGCTCACCGACAGGGAAGGGAGCTTTCTTT.